This T cell receptor (beta chain) was identified during a study of graft-versus-host responses after intestinal transplantation. The study, taken as a whole, reports: Detected in recipient marrow were GvH clones, some of which were first observed in ileum or blood.

Intraepithelial lymphocytes and lamina propria lymphocytes were released through processing of graft tissue. About this clone itself: Antigen: not known.

TCRdb's copy holds only in-frame clones and misses some; the assay was immunoSEQ multiplex PCR. The profile shows 9,900 or so clones, 86% of them singletons. V was trimmed by 0 bases and J by 6 bases, leaving 7 bases between them. Germline CDR1 SGHRS, CDR2 YFSETQ. The CDR3 has 12 amino acids. This chain links TRBV5-1 with TRBJ2-7; D is uncertain. The clonotype originates from a human patient who received an intestinal transplant, so some T cells may come from the graft donor. Source: ileum tissue, taken roughly 110 weeks after intestinal transplantation. The CDR3 loop reads CASSLGPSEQYF. The CDR3 DNA reads TGCGCCAGCAGCTTGGGGCCTTCCGAGCAGTACTTC.